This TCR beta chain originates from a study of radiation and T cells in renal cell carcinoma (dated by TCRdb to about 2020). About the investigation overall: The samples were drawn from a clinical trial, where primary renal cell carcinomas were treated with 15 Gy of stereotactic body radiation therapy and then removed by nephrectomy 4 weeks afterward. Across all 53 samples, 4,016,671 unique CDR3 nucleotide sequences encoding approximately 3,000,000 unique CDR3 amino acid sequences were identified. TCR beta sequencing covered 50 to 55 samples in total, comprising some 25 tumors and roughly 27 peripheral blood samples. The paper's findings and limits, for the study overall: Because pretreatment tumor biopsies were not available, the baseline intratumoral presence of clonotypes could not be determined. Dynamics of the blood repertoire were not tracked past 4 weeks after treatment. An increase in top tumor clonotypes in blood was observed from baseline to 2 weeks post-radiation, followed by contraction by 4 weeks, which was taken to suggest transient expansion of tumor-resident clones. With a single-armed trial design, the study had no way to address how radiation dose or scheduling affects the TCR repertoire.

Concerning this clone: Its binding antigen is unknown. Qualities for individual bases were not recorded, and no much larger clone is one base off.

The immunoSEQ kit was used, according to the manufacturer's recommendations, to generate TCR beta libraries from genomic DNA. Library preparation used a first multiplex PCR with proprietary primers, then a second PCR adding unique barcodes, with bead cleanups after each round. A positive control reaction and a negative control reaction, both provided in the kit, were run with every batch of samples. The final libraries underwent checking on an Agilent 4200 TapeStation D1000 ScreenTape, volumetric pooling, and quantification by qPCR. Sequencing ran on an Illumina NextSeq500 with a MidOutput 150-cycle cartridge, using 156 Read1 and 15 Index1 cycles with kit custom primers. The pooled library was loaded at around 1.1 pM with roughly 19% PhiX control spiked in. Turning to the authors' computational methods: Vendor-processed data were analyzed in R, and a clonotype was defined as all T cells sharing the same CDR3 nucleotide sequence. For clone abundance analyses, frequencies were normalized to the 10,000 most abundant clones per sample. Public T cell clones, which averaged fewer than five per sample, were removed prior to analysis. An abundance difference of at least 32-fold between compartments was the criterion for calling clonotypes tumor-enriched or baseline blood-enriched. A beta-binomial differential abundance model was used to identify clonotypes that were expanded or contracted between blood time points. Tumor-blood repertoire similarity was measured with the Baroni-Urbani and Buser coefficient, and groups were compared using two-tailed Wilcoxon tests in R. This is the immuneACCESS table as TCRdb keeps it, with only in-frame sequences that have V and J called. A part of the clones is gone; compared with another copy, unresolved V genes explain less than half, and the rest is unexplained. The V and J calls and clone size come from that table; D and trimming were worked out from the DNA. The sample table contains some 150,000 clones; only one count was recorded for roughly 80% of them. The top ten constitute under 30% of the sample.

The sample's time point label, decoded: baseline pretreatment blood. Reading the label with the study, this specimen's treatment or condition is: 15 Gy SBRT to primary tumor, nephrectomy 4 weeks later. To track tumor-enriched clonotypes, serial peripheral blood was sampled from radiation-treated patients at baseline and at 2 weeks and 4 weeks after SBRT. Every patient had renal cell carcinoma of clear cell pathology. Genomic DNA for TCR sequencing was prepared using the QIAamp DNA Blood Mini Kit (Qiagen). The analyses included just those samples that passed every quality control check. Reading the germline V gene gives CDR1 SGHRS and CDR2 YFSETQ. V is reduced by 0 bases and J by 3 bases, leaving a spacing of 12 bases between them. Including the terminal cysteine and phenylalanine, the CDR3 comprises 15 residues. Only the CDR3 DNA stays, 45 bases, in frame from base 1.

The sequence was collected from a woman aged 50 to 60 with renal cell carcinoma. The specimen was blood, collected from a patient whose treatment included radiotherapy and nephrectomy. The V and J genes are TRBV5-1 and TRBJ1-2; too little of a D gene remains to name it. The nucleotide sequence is TGCGCCAGCAGCTTGGACGGAGGCAGAGACTATGGCTACACCTTC. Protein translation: CASSLDGGRDYGYTF.